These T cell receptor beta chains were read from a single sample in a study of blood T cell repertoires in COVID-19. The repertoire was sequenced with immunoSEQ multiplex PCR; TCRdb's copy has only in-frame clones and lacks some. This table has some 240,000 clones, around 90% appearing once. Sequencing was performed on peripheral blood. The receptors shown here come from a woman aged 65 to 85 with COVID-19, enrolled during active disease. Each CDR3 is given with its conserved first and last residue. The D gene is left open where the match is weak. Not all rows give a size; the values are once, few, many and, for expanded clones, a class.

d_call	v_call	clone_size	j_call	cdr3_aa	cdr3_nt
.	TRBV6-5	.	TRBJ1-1	CASSYSNLEGTEAFF	TGTGCCAGCAGTTACTCTAACTTAGAGGGCACTGAAGCTTTCTTT
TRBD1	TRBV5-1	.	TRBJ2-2	CASRPGTGGVTGELFF	TGCGCCAGCAGGCCTGGGACAGGGGGCGTAACCGGGGAGCTGTTTTTT
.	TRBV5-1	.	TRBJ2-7	CASSPPGIISYEQYF	TGCGCCAGCAGCCCCCCCGGGATTATATCCTACGAGCAGTACTTC
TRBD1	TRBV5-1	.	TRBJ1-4	CASGRGQGGEKLFF	TGCGCCAGCGGACGGGGACAGGGGGGAGAAAAACTGTTTTTT
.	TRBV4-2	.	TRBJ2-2	CASSQGFSTGELFF	TGTGCCAGCAGCCAAGGTTTTAGCACCGGGGAGCTGTTTTTT
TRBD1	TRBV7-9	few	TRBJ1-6	CASSLGTGQSRPLHF	TGTGCCAGCAGCTTGGGGACAGGCCAAAGCAGACCCCTCCACTTT
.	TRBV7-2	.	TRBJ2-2	CASSSEGAGELFF	TGTGCCAGCAGCTCAGAGGGGGCCGGGGAGCTGTTTTTT
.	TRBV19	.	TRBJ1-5	CASSFHNQPQHF	TGTGCCAGTAGTTTTCACAATCAGCCCCAGCATTTT
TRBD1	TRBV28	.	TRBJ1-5	CASDGQGRGQPQHF	TGTGCCAGTGACGGACAGGGTCGAGGTCAGCCCCAGCATTTT
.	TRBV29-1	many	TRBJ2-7	CSVDLGGLLDEQYF	TGCAGCGTCGACTTAGGGGGTCTCCTAGACGAGCAGTACTTC
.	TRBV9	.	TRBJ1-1	CASSTQSASSEAFF	TGTGCCAGCAGCACCCAATCGGCCTCTAGTGAAGCTTTCTTT
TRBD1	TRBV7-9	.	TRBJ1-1	CASSADRGRLNTEAFF	TGTGCCAGCAGCGCTGACAGGGGGCGGCTAAACACTGAAGCTTTCTTT
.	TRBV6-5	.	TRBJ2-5	CASKTGYQETQYF	TGTGCCAGCAAAACAGGGTACCAAGAGACCCAGTACTTC
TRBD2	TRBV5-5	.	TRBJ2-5	CASSYPNSGRAPWETQYF	TGTGCCAGCAGCTACCCAAATAGCGGGAGGGCCCCTTGGGAGACCCAGTACTTC
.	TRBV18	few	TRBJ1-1	CASSPRGEDTEAFF	TGTGCCAGCTCCCCACGAGGGGAGGACACTGAAGCTTTCTTT
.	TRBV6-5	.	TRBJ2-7	CASSYNGGEQYF	TGTGCCAGCAGTTACAACGGAGGCGAGCAGTACTTC
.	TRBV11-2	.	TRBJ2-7	CASSLDRQVKEQYF	TGTGCCAGCAGCTTAGATCGACAGGTTAAAGAGCAGTACTTC
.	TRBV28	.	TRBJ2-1	CASQTGGASYNEQFF	TGTGCCAGTCAGACAGGTGGGGCCTCCTACAATGAGCAGTTCTTC
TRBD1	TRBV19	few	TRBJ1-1	CASSISSGQGALAFF	TGTGCCAGTAGTATAAGTTCGGGACAGGGGGCTCTCGCTTTCTTT
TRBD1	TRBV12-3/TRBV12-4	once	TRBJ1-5	CASSGTENQPQHF	TGTGCCAGCAGTGGGACAGAGAATCAGCCCCAGCATTTT
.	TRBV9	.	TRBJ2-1	CASSPRLYNEQFF	TGTGCCAGCAGCCCCCGACTGTACAATGAGCAGTTCTTC
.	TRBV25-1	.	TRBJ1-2	CASSRIQGGKGYTF	TGTGCCAGCAGTCGAATTCAGGGTGGGAAGGGCTACACCTTC
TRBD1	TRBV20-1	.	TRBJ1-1	CSASFDIGGRGLTEAFF	TGCAGTGCTAGTTTCGACATTGGAGGCAGGGGGTTGACTGAAGCTTTCTTT
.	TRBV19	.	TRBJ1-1	CASSSPDNGMNTEAFF	TGTGCCAGTAGTTCACCCGACAACGGCATGAACACTGAAGCTTTCTTT
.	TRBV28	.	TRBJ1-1	CASRQQGSREAFF	TGTGCCAGCAGGCAACAGGGTTCAAGAGAAGCTTTCTTT
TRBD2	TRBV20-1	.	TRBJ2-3	CSASFGGRADTQYF	TGCAGTGCTAGTTTCGGTGGGAGGGCAGATACGCAGTATTTT
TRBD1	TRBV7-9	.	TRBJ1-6	CASSPGQYNSPLHF	TGTGCCAGCAGCCCGGGACAGTATAATTCACCCCTCCACTTT
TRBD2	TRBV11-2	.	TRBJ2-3	CASSPTSVVFGTDTQYF	TGTGCCAGCAGCCCGACTAGCGTAGTATTTGGCACAGATACGCAGTATTTT
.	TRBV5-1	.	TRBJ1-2	CASSSNHRDKRYGYTF	TGCGCCAGCAGCTCTAACCACCGGGACAAGCGGTATGGCTACACCTTC
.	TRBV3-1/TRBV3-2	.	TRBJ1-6	CASSQDTGSNSPLHF	TGTGCCAGCAGCCAAGATACAGGGAGTAATTCACCCCTCCACTTT
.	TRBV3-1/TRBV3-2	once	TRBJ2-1	CASSQGLVAYNEQFF	TGTGCCAGCAGCCAAGGACTAGTCGCTTACAATGAGCAGTTCTTC
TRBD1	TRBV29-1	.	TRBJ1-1	CSVAGTGVTEAFF	TGCAGCGTTGCCGGGACAGGGGTCACTGAAGCTTTCTTT
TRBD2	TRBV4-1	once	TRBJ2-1	CASSRPTSGSNEQFF	TGCGCCAGCAGCCGACCGACTAGCGGGTCCAATGAGCAGTTCTTC
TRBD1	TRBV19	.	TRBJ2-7	CASSTSGTASYEQYF	TGTGCCAGTAGTACTTCCGGGACAGCGTCCTACGAGCAGTACTTC
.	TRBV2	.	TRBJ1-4	CASSAFRGEKLFF	TGTGCCAGCAGTGCATTTCGGGGGGAAAAACTGTTTTTT
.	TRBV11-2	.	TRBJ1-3	CASSFFEGAGNTIYF	TGTGCCAGCAGCTTTTTTGAGGGGGCTGGAAACACCATATATTTT
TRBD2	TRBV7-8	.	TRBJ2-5	CASSPSGSGETQYF	TGTGCCAGCAGCCCTAGCGGGAGCGGGGAGACCCAGTACTTC
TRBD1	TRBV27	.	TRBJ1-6	CASSDRVGSPLHF	TGTGCCAGCAGCGACAGGGTTGGGTCACCCCTCCACTTT
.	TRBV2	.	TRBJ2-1	CASSDGGSYNEQFF	TGTGCCAGCAGTGATGGAGGCTCCTACAATGAGCAGTTCTTC
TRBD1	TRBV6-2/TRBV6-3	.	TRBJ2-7	CASSYVGRGYEQYF	TGTGCCAGCAGTTACGTCGGCAGGGGGTACGAGCAGTACTTC
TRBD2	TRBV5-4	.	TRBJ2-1	CASSSGRTSGSNEQFF	TGTGCCAGCAGCTCCGGGAGGACTAGCGGGAGTAATGAGCAGTTCTTC
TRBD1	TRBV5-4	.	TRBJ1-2	CASSLTGDYGYTF	TGTGCCAGCAGCTTGACAGGGGACTATGGCTACACCTTC
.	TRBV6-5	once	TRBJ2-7	CASRRRGMSSYEQYF	TGTGCCAGCAGGCGACGGGGGATGAGCTCCTACGAGCAGTACTTC
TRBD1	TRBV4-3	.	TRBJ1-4	CASSQAGTATNEKLFF	TGCGCCAGCAGCCAAGCCGGGACAGCAACTAATGAAAAACTGTTTTTT
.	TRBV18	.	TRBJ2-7	CASSPPGDEQYF	TGTGCCAGCTCACCGCCGGGGGACGAGCAGTACTTC
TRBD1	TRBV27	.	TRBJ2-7	CASKRTGRYEQYF	TGTGCCAGCAAGAGGACAGGGAGGTACGAGCAGTACTTC
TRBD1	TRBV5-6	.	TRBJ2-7	CASSSGQGAWYEQYF	TGTGCCAGCAGCTCAGGGCAGGGGGCTTGGTACGAGCAGTACTTC
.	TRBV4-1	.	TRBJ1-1	CASSQVRGNTEAFF	TGCGCCAGCAGCCAAGTCCGGGGAAACACTGAAGCTTTCTTT
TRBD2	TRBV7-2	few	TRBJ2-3	CASDHDRSSGRCADTQYF	TGTGCCAGCGACCACGACAGATCTAGCGGGAGGTGCGCAGATACGCAGTATTTT
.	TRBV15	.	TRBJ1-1	CATSRDLGHFMNTEAFF	TGTGCCACCAGCAGAGATCTCGGACATTTCATGAACACTGAAGCTTTCTTT
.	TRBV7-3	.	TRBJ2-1	CASSSRGSYNEQFF	TGTGCCAGCAGCTCGCGGGGTTCCTACAATGAGCAGTTCTTC
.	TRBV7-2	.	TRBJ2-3	CASSRSSPPGMQYF	TGTGCCAGCAGTCGCTCTTCTCCCCCGGGAATGCAGTATTTT
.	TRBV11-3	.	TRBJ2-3	CASSFRSGSSTDTQYF	TGTGCCAGCAGCTTCCGTAGCGGTTCTAGCACAGATACGCAGTATTTT
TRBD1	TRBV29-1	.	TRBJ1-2	CSVENETGADGYTF	TGCAGCGTTGAGAATGAGACAGGGGCAGATGGCTACACCTTC
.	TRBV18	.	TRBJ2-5	CASSPPQVQETQYF	TGTGCCAGCTCACCGCCACAGGTCCAAGAGACCCAGTACTTC
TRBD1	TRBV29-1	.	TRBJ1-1	CSVTSGGLTEAFF	TGCAGCGTTACGTCAGGGGGCCTCACTGAAGCTTTCTTT